A selection of T cell receptor beta chains follows, all from one sample in a study of regulatory and conventional T cells in RAG deficiency. Clones were read by immunoSEQ multiplex PCR, and TCRdb kept only the in-frame ones, dropping some. The sample yields about 5,700 clones, around 93% seen once. The sample consisted of CD8+ T cells sorted from blood. The receptor set was obtained from a human donor with RAG deficiency presenting as severe combined immunodeficiency. CDR3s include the opening cysteine and the closing phenylalanine or tryptophan. The D gene is left open where the match is weak. Part of the rows lack a size; the others show once, few, many or a class for expanded clones.

j_call	d_call	clone_size	v_call	cdr3_nt	cdr3_aa
TRBJ2-3	NA	NA	TRBV27	TGTGCCAGCAGTTTTACAGGAGGTGCAGATACGCAGTATTTT	CASSFTGGADTQYF
TRBJ2-5	TRBD1	NA	TRBV15	TGTGCCACCAGCACCGAGGGGGCACAGGTGGAGACCCAGTACTTC	CATSTEGAQVETQYF
TRBJ1-4	NA	NA	TRBV9	TGTGCCAGCAGCGTAGGGCTTACAACTAATGAAAAACTGTTTTTT	CASSVGLTTNEKLFF
TRBJ2-2	TRBD2	NA	TRBV6-5	TGTGCCAGCAGTTACCGCGGGGGAACCGGGGAGCTGTTTTTT	CASSYRGGTGELFF
TRBJ2-3	NA	NA	TRBV14	TGTGCCAGCAGCCAAGATACTGCAGATACGCAGTATTTT	CASSQDTADTQYF
TRBJ2-7	NA	NA	TRBV7-9	TGTGCCAGCAGCTCCCCCTACGAGCAGTACTTC	CASSSPYEQYF
TRBJ2-6	NA	NA	TRBV7-9	TGTGCCAGCAGCTTAGTACCCTCTGGGGCCAACGTCCTGACTTTC	CASSLVPSGANVLTF
TRBJ2-7	TRBD1	NA	TRBV4-1	TGCGCCAGCAGCCCAGGACAGGGGGCCGTCGAGCAGTACTTC	CASSPGQGAVEQYF
TRBJ1-4	NA	NA	TRBV9	TGTGCCAGCAGCGTAGCTCCCGCGGACGGGGAGGAAAAACTGTTTTTT	CASSVAPADGEEKLFF
TRBJ2-7	NA	NA	TRBV7-9	TGTGCCAGCAGGGACCGCTCCTACGAGCAGTACTTC	CASRDRSYEQYF
TRBJ2-3	NA	NA	TRBV11-1	TGTGCCAGCAGCTTTGCAGGGGGCACAGATACGCAGTATTTT	CASSFAGGTDTQYF
TRBJ2-5	TRBD1	NA	TRBV27	TGTGCCAGCAGTTTAGGACAGGGAGGCGAGACCCAGTACTTC	CASSLGQGGETQYF
TRBJ2-3	NA	NA	TRBV9	TGTGCCAGCAGCCACAACACAGATACGCAGTATTTT	CASSHNTDTQYF
TRBJ2-1	NA	NA	TRBV7-2	TGTGCCAGCAGCCCGTACGGGACTTACAATGAGCAGTTCTTC	CASSPYGTYNEQFF
TRBJ2-3	NA	NA	TRBV25-1	TGTGCCAGCAGAGGAGACGGCACAGATACGCAGTATTTT	CASRGDGTDTQYF
TRBJ2-2	NA	NA	TRBV7-6	TGTGCCAGCTCAGGACTGGAGAACACCGGGGAGCTGTTTTTT	CASSGLENTGELFF
TRBJ2-1	NA	NA	TRBV6-5	TGTGCCAGCAGTTACTCGGGACCGGCCTACAATGAGCAGTTCTTC	CASSYSGPAYNEQFF
TRBJ2-7	TRBD1	NA	TRBV7-2	TGTGCCAGCAGCTTATATGGGGGACAGGGCTACGAGCAGTACTTC	CASSLYGGQGYEQYF
TRBJ2-1	NA	NA	TRBV28	TGTGCCAGCAGATGGACCCTGGTAGACAATGAGCAGTTCTTC	CASRWTLVDNEQFF
TRBJ1-1	NA	NA	TRBV2	TGTGCCAGCTCCGTGGGCATGAACACTGAAGCTTTCTTT	CASSVGMNTEAFF
TRBJ2-1	TRBD1	NA	TRBV6-1	TGTGCCAGCAGTACCGGGACAGGGCCCAATGAGCAGTTCTTC	CASSTGTGPNEQFF
TRBJ1-3	NA	NA	TRBV10-3	TGTGCCATCAGTGAGGGGTACGGAAACACCATATATTTT	CAISEGYGNTIYF
TRBJ2-7	NA	NA	TRBV4-2	TGTGCCAGCAGCCAAAGCCTACTCGGAAGACGCTACGAGCAGTACTTC	CASSQSLLGRRYEQYF
TRBJ2-7	NA	NA	TRBV16	TGTGCCAGCGCCCCCACTCCTTACTACGAGCAGTACTTC	CASAPTPYYEQYF
TRBJ2-3	NA	NA	TRBV7-3	TGTGCCAGCAGCTTAACGCCCTCGGGGGTTACCACAGATACGCAGTATTTT	CASSLTPSGVTTDTQYF
TRBJ2-5	NA	NA	TRBV14	TGTGCCAGCAGCCCCTGGGGAATCAGGGAGACCCAGTACTTC	CASSPWGIRETQYF
TRBJ2-1	NA	NA	TRBV27	TGTGCCAGCAGTTCCCACAATGAGCAGTTCTTC	CASSSHNEQFF
TRBJ2-5	NA	NA	TRBV4-3	TGCGCCAGCAGCCAAGATGTGCAGTCGAGGGAAGAGACCCAGTACTTC	CASSQDVQSREETQYF
TRBJ2-6	NA	NA	TRBV30	TGTGCCTGGAGTGACGGATCTCCTGGGGCCAACGTCCTGACTTTC	CAWSDGSPGANVLTF
TRBJ1-1	TRBD1	once	TRBV19	TGTGCCAGTAGGCCACAGGGGTACACTGAAGCTTTCTTT	CASRPQGYTEAFF
TRBJ2-1	NA	NA	TRBV4-2	TGTGCCAGCAGCCAAGCAGGGGCTGCGCAGTTCTTC	CASSQAGAAQFF
TRBJ2-3	TRBD1	NA	TRBV6-1	TGTGCCAGCAGGGACAGGGGTAAAGATACGCAGTATTTT	CASRDRGKDTQYF
TRBJ2-5	NA	NA	TRBV7-9	TGTGCCAGCAGCTTTCCCGGGGCCCAGTACTTC	CASSFPGAQYF
TRBJ2-3	TRBD1	NA	TRBV7-6	TGTGCCAGCAGCGGGGACAGGCGCCTCACAGATACGCAGTATTTT	CASSGDRRLTDTQYF
TRBJ2-5	TRBD1	NA	TRBV9	TGTGCCAGCAGCGGGACAGGTTTCGGGACCCAGTACTTC	CASSGTGFGTQYF
TRBJ2-1	NA	NA	TRBV9	TGTGCCAGCAGCGTCGCCGGGACTCACTCCTACAATGAGCAGTTCTTC	CASSVAGTHSYNEQFF